A single sample is the source of the 14 T cell receptor beta chains below, sequenced in a study of cytomegalovirus exposure and HLA in healthy donors listed by TCRdb under 2017. Libraries were prepared through the immunoSEQ multiplex PCR assay. For the multiplex PCR, a mixture combining 60 forward primers for TCR Vbeta segments and 13 reverse primers for TCR Jbeta segments was used. What TCRdb holds here is the immuneACCESS table cut down to in-frame rearrangements. Part of the clones is not present; checked against another copy, under half of the missing clones reflect an unresolved V gene, and the others are unexplained. This sample holds around 92,000 clones; around 79% were observed only once. Roughly an eighth of the sample belongs to the ten largest clones. Sequenced: PBMCs. The receptors come from a woman aged 65 to 85 in good health and CMV-seropositive.

The chain has TRBV5-1 and TRBJ2-3; tentative D call: TRBD2 (6 bases). CDR1 SGHRS and CDR2 YFSETQ come from the germline V gene. Trimming cost V 5 bases and J 0 bases, with 13 bases left between them. The CDR3 loop spans 15 amino acids. CDR3 coding DNA: TGCGCCAGCAGAAGCGGGTTGACTAGCACAGATACGCAGTATTTT. This gives the protein CASRSGLTSTDTQYF.

The J gene is TRBJ1-1, the V gene TRBV27; D may be TRBD1 (5 bases). Trimming left V 2 bases short and J 6 bases short, with 13 bases between. Per the germline V gene, CDR1 is MNHEY and CDR2 is SMNVEV (reference sequence). The CDR3 consists of 14 residues. The CDR3 sequence: CASSLRGPSAEAFF. The DNA of the CDR3 is TGTGCCAGCAGTTTAAGGGGCCCTTCGGCTGAAGCTTTCTTT.

This chain's CDR3 is CASSRVAGAYEQYF. DNA for the CDR3: TGTGCCAGTAGCCGAGTAGCGGGGGCCTACGAGCAGTACTTC. This sequence joins TRBV19 and TRBJ2-7; 9 bases line up with TRBD2. The germline gives CDR1 LNHDA, CDR2 SQIVND (reference sequence). Germline trimming cut 6 bases from V and 2 bases from J; bases unmatched to any gene: 5. The CDR3 spans 14 residues.

The gene calls are TRBV28 and TRBJ1-3; the D gene is possibly TRBD1 (5 bases). V lost 7 bases, J lost 0 bases, and 13 bases lay in between. CDR3 length: 15 amino acids. CDR1 MDHEN and CDR2 SYDVKM come from the germline V gene. Here the CDR3 reads CASIPSDSSGNTIYF. The CDR3 nucleotides are TGTGCCAGCATCCCCTCCGACAGCTCTGGAAACACCATATATTTT.

The V and J genes are TRBV25-1 and TRBJ1-2; TRBD1 might be the D (6 bases). The ends were cut back, 6 bases at V and 5 bases at J, with 10 bases in the middle. The CDR3 consists of 12 residues. Germline values: CDR1 MGHDK, CDR2 SYGVNS. CDR3 sequence: CASRADSYGYTF. Written as DNA, the CDR3 is TGTGCCAGCAGGGCGGACAGTTATGGCTACACCTTC.

The chain is built from TRBV5-1 and TRBJ2-7, with a tentative D call TRBD2 (5 bases). The CDR3 consists of 15 residues. Germline V gene sequence: CDR1 SGHRS, CDR2 YFSETQ. The germline V and J ends were trimmed by 4 bases and 0 bases, with 14 bases remaining between them. CDR3 sequence: CASSREFTSSYEQYF. CDR3 nucleotide sequence: TGCGCCAGCAGCCGGGAATTCACGAGCTCCTACGAGCAGTACTTC. The full variable domain, in which reference TRBV5-1 and TRBJ2-7 provide the parts outside the CDR3, is KAGVTQTPRYLIKTRGQQVTLSCSPISGHRSVSWYQQTPGQGLQFLFEYFSETQRNKGNFPGRFSGRQFSNSRSEMNVSTLELGDSALYLCASSREFTSSYEQYFGPGTRLTVT.

The chain has TRBV10-3 and TRBJ2-5; D unclear. The J call may be in error: the DNA end matches TRBJ2-7 better. The germline V gene encodes CDR1 ENHRY and CDR2 SYGVKD. CDR3 length equals 10 residues. CDR3 amino acids: CAISPYEQYF. The DNA for the CDR3 is TGTGCCATCAGTCCCTACGAGCAGTACTTC.

A few counts support this clone. The CDR3 sequence is CASSPGQLLGPLHF. DNA of the CDR3: TGTGCCAGTTCACCGGGACAGCTTTTAGGACCCCTCCACTTT. The chain employs TRBV19 and TRBJ1-6, with 7 bases aligning to TRBD1. The CDR3 is 14 amino acids. V gave up 8 bases and J gave up 12 bases; unmatched junction bases: 13. CDR1 is LNHDA and CDR2 is SQIVND in the germline V gene (reference sequence).

The J gene is TRBJ2-7, the V gene TRBV5-4, with a weak D call TRBD2 (6 bases). The germline CDR1 and CDR2 sequences are SGHNT and YYREEE (reference sequence). Trimming removed 0 bases from V and 3 bases from J, with 10 bases in between. The CDR3 runs 14 residues. Here the CDR3 DNA reads TGTGCCAGCAGCTTGGAGGAGGGAAACTACGAGCAGTACTTC. Translated, it gives CASSLEEGNYEQYF.

This sequence joins TRBV1 and TRBJ2-3; the D segment call TRBD2 is taken from the table without a DNA check. TRBV1 is recorded as a pseudogene. The CDR3 has 19 residues. The CDR3 here is CTSSQSPPPASGGTDTQYF. In nucleotides, the CDR3 is TGCACCAGCAGCCAAAGCCCCCCCCCAGCTAGCGGGGGCACAGATACGCAGTATTTT.

V usage is TRBV29-1 and J usage is TRBJ2-1, with D perhaps matching TRBD2 (6 bases). V was trimmed by 7 bases and J by 4 bases, leaving 17 bases between them. Germline CDR1 SQVTM, CDR2 ANQGSEA. The CDR3 extends over 14 amino acids. CDR3 nucleotides: TGCAGCGGTTATTTCCTGGAGGGATACAATGAGCAGTTCTTC. Protein sequence: CSGYFLEGYNEQFF.

The rearrangement uses TRBV7-9 and TRBJ2-7; tentative D call: TRBD2 (6 bases). This CDR3 spans 17 amino acids. The ends were cut back, 3 bases at V and 4 bases at J, with 22 bases in the middle. Germline CDR1 and CDR2: SEHNR and FQNEAQ (reference sequence). This CDR3 reads CASSFTTTGTWLYEQYF. The CDR3 region has the DNA TGTGCCAGCAGCTTCACTACTACCGGGACTTGGTTGTACGAGCAGTACTTC.

The DNA for the CDR3 is TGTGCCAGCAGTTACCCTACAGGGGGCTCCTACGAGCAGTACTTC. Translation: CASSYPTGGSYEQYF. The chain combines TRBV6-5 with TRBJ2-7; 8 bases agree with TRBD1. CDR3 length equals 15 residues. The ends lost 2 bases at V and 0 bases at J; junction bases unmatched: 3. Germline assignment: CDR1 MNHEY and CDR2 SVGAGI.

The chain recombines TRBV4-1 with TRBJ2-5, with D possibly TRBD2 on 6 matching bases. The last part of the DNA fits TRBJ2-7 better; the J call may be wrong. Per the germline V gene, CDR1 is MGHRA and CDR2 is YSYEKL. The CDR3 has 14 amino acids. CDR3 residues: CASSPGDSLYEQYF. The CDR3 bases are TGCGCCAGCAGCCCCGGGGACTCCCTCTACGAGCAGTACTTC.